What follows are 23 T cell receptor beta chains derived from one specimen sequenced in a study of T cell responses to AZD1222 COVID-19 vaccine. This table comes from immunoSEQ multiplex PCR, and its TCRdb copy is limited to in-frame clones, with some not included. In the table there are about 120,000 clones, 92% of which are singletons. Here the sequenced sample was peripheral blood, taken on day 0 of AZD1222 vaccination. The source of these receptors is an adult in good health.

DNA for the CDR3: TGTGCCAGCAGGTGGGACAGTTTTTCTGATACGCAGTATTTT. Its protein product is CASRWDSFSDTQYF. V is TRBV6-5 and J is TRBJ2-3; 7 bases align to TRBD1. The V and J ends lost 6 bases and 6 bases, in that order; junction bases with no gene match: 9. The CDR3 runs to 14 residues. Germline V CDR1 and CDR2: MNHEY, SVGAGI.

This sequence joins TRBV27 and TRBJ1-5; D call uncertain. Deletions cut 1 base from V and 1 base from J, with 8 bases between. Germline assignment: CDR1 MNHEY and CDR2 SMNVEV (reference sequence). The CDR3 loop spans 15 amino acids. CDR3 loop: CASSLYGVSNQPQHF. CDR3 coding DNA: TGTGCCAGCAGTTTATACGGGGTAAGCAATCAGCCCCAGCATTTT.

The chain has TRBV30 and TRBJ1-1; 8 nucleotides agree with TRBD1. The CDR3 has 14 residues. V shed 3 bases and J 3 bases; nucleotides not matched to a gene: 6. Germline V gene data show CDR1 as GTSNPN and CDR2 as SVGIG (reference sequence). CDR3 nucleotide sequence: TGTGCCTGGAGGTGGACAGGGATTTACACTGAAGCTTTCTTT. As protein: CAWRWTGIYTEAFF.

The rearrangement links TRBV5-1 to TRBJ2-5; D not certain. The CDR3 sequence is 11 residues long. Per germline, CDR1 SGHRS and CDR2 YFSETQ. V lost 0 bases and J 5 bases, leaving 2 bases between the germline ends. CDR3 residues: CASSLVETQYF. CDR3 sequence (DNA): TGCGCCAGCAGCTTGGTCGAGACCCAGTACTTC.

The chain employs TRBV11-1 and TRBJ2-7; D not certain. Germline V gene lookup returns CDR1 SGHAT and CDR2 FQDESV (reference sequence). With 3 bases removed from V and 0 bases from J, the gap between germline ends came to 15 bases. CDR3 size: 16 residues. The CDR3 sequence: CASSFYGYVSSYEQYF. Here the CDR3 DNA reads TGTGCCAGCAGCTTTTACGGGTACGTCAGCTCCTACGAGCAGTACTTC.

The genes are TRBV11-2 and TRBJ2-7; TRBD1 or TRBD2 may be the D gene (5 bases each). The V and J ends lost 0 bases and 6 bases respectively, with 15 bases between them. Germline V CDR1 and CDR2: SGHAT, FQNNGV. This CDR3 is built from 15 residues. The CDR3 sequence is CASSLEYGGALEQYF. In DNA, the CDR3 is TGTGCCAGCAGCTTAGAATATGGGGGTGCGCTCGAGCAGTACTTC.

The rearrangement joins TRBV7-3 to TRBJ2-1; 8 nucleotides line up with TRBD2. Losses at the gene ends were 5 bases for V and 8 bases for J; bases not matched to a gene: 11. CDR1 SGHTA and CDR2 FQGTGA come from the germline V gene. This CDR3 comprises 15 residues. DNA of the CDR3: TGTGCCAGCAGCCCAAGAGGCGGGAGGATCGATGAGCAGTTCTTC. It yields the protein CASSPRGGRIDEQFF.

The chain employs TRBV7-9 and TRBJ2-1; 9 bases fit TRBD1. This CDR3 has 15 amino acids. Looked up from germline, CDR1 is SEHNR and CDR2 is FQNEAQ (reference sequence). With V trimmed by 5 bases and J by 3 bases, 5 bases remained unmatched. CDR3 DNA: TGTGCCAGCAGCGTACAGGGGGCGGGCTACAATGAGCAGTTCTTC. Translation gives CASSVQGAGYNEQFF. Using reference TRBV7-9 and TRBJ2-1 for the parts outside the CDR3, the full variable domain is DTGVSQNPRHKITKRGQNVTFRCDPISEHNRLYWYRQTLGQGPEFLTYFQNEAQLEKSRLLSDRFSAERPKGSFSTLEIQRTEQGDSAMYLCASSVQGAGYNEQFFGPGTRLTVL.

The chain employs TRBV10-1 and TRBJ1-2; 8 positions agree with TRBD1. CDR1 and CDR2 from the germline V gene are WNHNN and SYGVQD (reference sequence). The J segment lost 4 bases and the V segment lost 7 bases, leaving 8 bases of the junction unmatched. The CDR3 has 14 amino acids. The chain's CDR3 is CASKGTGTTYGYTF. For the CDR3, the DNA is TGCGCCAGCAAAGGGACAGGAACGACCTATGGCTACACCTTC.

This chain joins TRBV18 and TRBJ1-4; a weak D match, TRBD1 (5 bases). The ends were cut back, 2 bases at V and 3 bases at J, with 10 bases in the middle. CDR1 and CDR2 from the germline V gene are KGHSH and LQKENI. The CDR3 length is 15 residues. CDR3 in DNA: TGTGCCAGCTCACCAAGGGGAGCGGCTAATGAAAAACTGTTTTTT. Translating gives CASSPRGAANEKLFF.

This clone has a handful of counts. The V gene is TRBV7-8, the J gene TRBJ1-1; D is ambiguous. Trimming removed 1 base at V and 6 bases at J, with 15 bases between. CDR3 length: 15 residues. Germline values: CDR1 SGHVS, CDR2 FQNEAQ. For the CDR3, the DNA is TGTGCCAGCAGCTTAGAATCTGGTCCCCGGGCTGAAGCTTTCTTT. Its translation is CASSLESGPRAEAFF.

The J gene is TRBJ1-4, the V gene TRBV2; D possibly corresponds to TRBD1 (5 bases). Per germline, CDR1 SNHLY and CDR2 FYNNEI. Trimming took off 2 bases at V and 7 bases at J, with 17 bases between the two ends. This CDR3 contains 16 residues. The CDR3 nucleotides are TGTGCCAGCAGTGAACTCGGGGCTGGGGAGGTTGAAAAACTGTTTTTT. Amino acids: CASSELGAGEVEKLFF. The complete variable domain, with remaining parts taken from reference TRBV2 and TRBJ1-4, reads EPEVTQTPSHQVTQMGQEVILRCVPISNHLYFYWYRQILGQKVEFLVSFYNNEISEKSEIFDDQFSVERPDGSNFTLKIRSTKLEDSAMYFCASSELGAGEVEKLFFGSGTQLSVL.

The chain uses TRBV28 and TRBJ2-1; D gene uncertain. The CDR3 has 12 amino acids. Germline V gives CDR1 MDHEN, CDR2 SYDVKM. V was pared by 2 bases and J by 5 bases, with 4 bases between. The CDR3 DNA reads TGTGCCAGCAGTTTAATCCACAATGAGCAGTTCTTC. Protein sequence: CASSLIHNEQFF.

The chain carries TRBV28 and TRBJ1-4, with D maybe TRBD1 (6 bases). Germline CDR1 is MDHEN and CDR2 is SYDVKM. V was trimmed by 4 bases and J by 5 bases, leaving 14 bases between them. The CDR3 has 15 residues. Here the CDR3 DNA reads TGTGCCAGCAGTTCGGGGGCGAACCGAAATGAAAAACTGTTTTTT. Translating gives CASSSGANRNEKLFF.

DNA of the CDR3: TGCGCCAGCAGCCATAAAGCGGGGTACGAGCAGTACTTC. This translates into CASSHKAGYEQYF. The chain recombines TRBV4-1 with TRBJ2-7; 7 bases are shared with TRBD2. CDR3 length: 13 residues. The J segment lost 4 bases and the V segment lost 3 bases, leaving 3 bases of the junction unmatched. The V gene's germline CDR1 is MGHRA and CDR2 YSYEKL.

The count of this clone is one. The V gene is TRBV11-2, the J gene TRBJ2-7; 9 nucleotides agree with TRBD2. J gave up 2 bases and V 5 bases, and 4 bases lay outside the gene matches. Germline loops: CDR1 SGHAT, CDR2 FQNNGV. CDR3 length: 14 residues. The DNA of the CDR3 is TGTGCCAGCAGCGCCGGACTAGCGCCCTACGAGCAGTACTTC. It is translated as CASSAGLAPYEQYF.

The chain carries TRBV15 and TRBJ2-5; D not resolved. CDR1 LNHNV and CDR2 YYDKDF come from the germline V gene (reference sequence). The V end was cut by 0 bases, the J end by 2 bases, with 4 bases between. The CDR3 is 13 amino acids. Here the CDR3 DNA reads TGTGCCACCAGCAGAGATCTTCAAGAGACCCAGTACTTC. It translates to CATSRDLQETQYF. Full variable domain (remainder filled in from reference TRBV15 and TRBJ2-5): DAMVIQNPRYQVTQFGKPVTLSCSQTLNHNVMYWYQQKSSQAPKLLFHYYDKDFNNEADTPDNFQSRRPNTSFCFLDIRSPGLGDTAMYLCATSRDLQETQYFGPGTRLLVL.

The rearrangement uses TRBV5-6 and TRBJ1-1; D remains unclear. The CDR3 has 14 residues. CDR1 and CDR2 from the germline V gene are SGHDT and YYEEEE. V lost 1 base and J lost 1, with 8 bases in between. CDR3: CASSLPSANTEAFF. The CDR3 DNA is TGTGCCAGCAGCTTGCCGTCGGCGAACACTGAAGCTTTCTTT.

This clone was detected once. The chain combines TRBV9 with TRBJ1-1; D might be TRBD1 (5 bases). The CDR3 spans 14 residues. CDR1 and CDR2 from the germline V gene are SGDLS and YYNGEE. The ends were cut back, 0 bases at V and 3 bases at J, with 9 bases in the middle. The CDR3 nucleotides read TGTGCCAGCAGCGTAGGTGGAGGGGACACTGAAGCTTTCTTT. Amino acid sequence: CASSVGGGDTEAFF. Using reference TRBV9 and TRBJ1-1 for the parts outside the CDR3, the full variable domain is DSGVTQTPKHLITATGQRVTLRCSPRSGDLSVYWYQQSLDQGLQFLIQYYNGEERAKGNILERFSAQQFPDLHSELNLSSLELGDSALYFCASSVGGGDTEAFFGQGTRLTVV.

This clone has only a few counts. This sequence joins TRBV3-1 (or the pseudogene TRBV3-2) and TRBJ1-1; 11 nucleotides align to TRBD1. The CDR3 is 13 residues long. With V trimmed by 4 bases and J by 9 bases, 4 bases remained unmatched. Germline CDR1 reads LGHDT; CDR2 reads YNNKEL (reference sequence). The CDR3 bases are TGTGCCAGCAGCCTGGGACAGGGGGATCAAGCTTTCTTT. Translated, it gives CASSLGQGDQAFF.

The J gene is TRBJ1-1, the V gene TRBV7-9; no reliable D call. This CDR3 spans 14 amino acids. Germline loops: CDR1 SEHNR, CDR2 FQNEAQ (reference sequence). Trimming removed 3 bases from V and 5 bases from J, with 13 bases in between. CDR3 DNA sequence: TGTGCCAGCAGCTTGAATCTTGTGGGGACTGAAGCTTTCTTT. This codes for CASSLNLVGTEAFF. The full variable domain, its missing parts supplied by reference TRBV7-9 and TRBJ1-1, is DTGVSQNPRHKITKRGQNVTFRCDPISEHNRLYWYRQTLGQGPEFLTYFQNEAQLEKSRLLSDRFSAERPKGSFSTLEIQRTEQGDSAMYLCASSLNLVGTEAFFGQGTRLTVV.

The chain uses TRBV10-1 and TRBJ2-4; D is unresolved. The CDR3 sequence is 13 residues long. With 5 bases removed from V and 4 bases from J, the gap between germline ends came to 9 bases. Germline values: CDR1 WNHNN, CDR2 SYGVQD (reference sequence). CDR3: CASSSGWKNIQYF. CDR3 coding DNA: TGCGCCAGCAGTTCCGGGTGGAAAAACATTCAGTACTTC.

V is TRBV30 and J is TRBJ1-2, with D uncertain. The CDR3 has 12 amino acids. The V end lost 1 base, the J end lost 3 bases, and 6 bases lay between the germline ends. CDR1 GTSNPN and CDR2 SVGIG come from the germline V gene (reference sequence). DNA for the CDR3: TGTGCCTGGAGTGCCTCGGACTATGGCTACACCTTC. Amino acid sequence: CAWSASDYGYTF.